Here is one T cell receptor beta chain with its context. This clone was found a few times. It has no known antigen specificity. No base qualities exist here, and no much larger clone lies one base off it. The sample belongs to a study of blood T cell repertoires in COVID-19 (TCRdb year 2020). Turning to the overall study: Samples from collaborators originated in the United States, Italy and Spain and spanned both the acute and convalescent phases of COVID-19. Subjects who had been exposed to COVID-19, were actively infected with it, or had recovered from it provided the deeply sampled blood TCRbeta repertoires that made up the dataset. The samples were drawn from two sources: the first 160 participants of the ongoing ImmuneRACE study, and 1,000 to 1,500 subjects contributed by 6 global collaborators. The material from the prospective study consisted of cDNA or gDNA derived from T cells, B-cell-depleted T cells, or PBMCs. Where available, HLA class I and class II types were obtained from metadata supplied by the sample provider rather than from assay-based typing. Sample metadata almost always included a de-identified subject ID, COVID-19 status, age in years and sex. The repertoires were released in a freely available public database intended as a resource for research on the immune response to SARS-CoV-2. Findings and caveats that apply to the study as a whole: How much clinical and demographic metadata was included differed by source and by participant, and the metadata was provided uncurated.

Collaborating institutions collected whole blood in K2EDTA tubes following their own protocols. For TCRbeta analysis, collaborators shipped samples in one of three forms: frozen whole blood, isolated PBMCs, or DNA extracted from either of those sample types. TCRbeta CDR3 regions were amplified from genomic DNA using the immunoSEQ Assay, a bias-controlled multiplex PCR. Per the authors' processing: The number of nucleated cells in each sample was estimated from the amplification of reference gene primers within the assay. To quantify the absolute abundance of each unique TCRbeta CDR3 rearrangement, sequence reads were collapsed and filtered. Productive Simpson clonality was computed per sample as the square root of Simpson's diversity index over productive rearrangements. The source is immuneACCESS, and TCRdb retained only in-frame sequences with V and J called. Part of the clones is not carried over; for the studies checked, unresolved V genes explain less than half of this, and the remainder is unexplained. V, J and clone size reflect that table, while D and trimming were determined from the DNA. This sample comprises 150,000 to 200,000 clones, about 80% of them detected only once. The top ten clonotypes cover less than 30% of the sample.

According to the germline V gene, CDR1 reads SGDLS and CDR2 reads YYNGEE. The CDR3 runs 12 residues from the cysteine to the phenylalanine. Only the CDR3 portion is preserved as DNA: 36 bases, with reading frame beginning at the first base. Here V drops 3 bases and J drops 8 bases, and the junction holds 3 bases not matched to any gene. Sequenced input: peripheral blood. The sequence links TRBV9 to TRBJ1-1, with 8 bases in between that match TRBD1. The TCR originated in a woman in her seventies with acute or convalescent COVID-19. This receptor carries the CDR3 CASSGRDREAFF. The DNA sequence is as follows: TGTGCCAGCAGCGGCCGGGACAGGGAAGCTTTCTTT. The entire variable domain, with the stretches around the CDR3 drawn from the reference TRBV9 and TRBJ1-1 proteins, is DSGVTQTPKHLITATGQRVTLRCSPRSGDLSVYWYQQSLDQGLQFLIQYYNGEERAKGNILERFSAQQFPDLHSELNLSSLELGDSALYFCASSGRDREAFFGQGTRLTVV.